The source of this T cell receptor beta chain is a study of Graves' ophthalmopathy and Graves' hyperthyroidism. Whole-study results and caveats: Ophthalmopathy progression predictions by the model showed roughly 77% specificity and over 60% sensitivity.

What supplied the PBMCs was over 8.5 ml of fresh peripheral blood. The length of the CDR3 is 14 residues. Germline lookup yields CDR1 MNHEY and CDR2 SMNVEV (reference sequence). Unmatched junction bases numbered 8, after V lost 7 bases and J lost 4 bases. RNA served as the template for amplifying TCR beta CDR3 regions. Second-round multiplex PCR came after first-round RT-PCR with HTBI primers. TCRdb called the multiplex PCR reads again in MiXCR, with one record for every CDR3 protein. This sample yields 350,000 to 450,000 distinct CDR3 sequences, of which 15% to 20% are seen a single time; around 1.5% belongs to the top ten. The table lists this clonotype with many counts. Its target is unknown.

This TCR was recovered from a woman between 18 and 29 years old with Graves' ophthalmopathy. This chain connects TRBV27 to TRBJ2-7; 9 bases match TRBD2. Specimen: peripheral blood. DNA of the CDR3: TGTGCCAGCATTCCGGGCGGGAGGGATTACGAGCAGTACTTC. Translating gives CASIPGGRDYEQYF.